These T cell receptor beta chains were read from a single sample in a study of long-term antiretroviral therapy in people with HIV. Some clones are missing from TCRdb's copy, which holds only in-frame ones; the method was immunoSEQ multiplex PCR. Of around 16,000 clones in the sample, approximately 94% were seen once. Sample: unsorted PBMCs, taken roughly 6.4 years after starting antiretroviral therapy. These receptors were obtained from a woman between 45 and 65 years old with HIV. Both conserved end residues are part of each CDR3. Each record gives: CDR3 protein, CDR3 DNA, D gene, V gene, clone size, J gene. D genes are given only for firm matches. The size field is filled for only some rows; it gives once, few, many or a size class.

CDR3 protein: CASSEAPGAPQHF; CDR3 DNA: TGTGCCAGCAGTGAAGCCCCAGGGGCCCCCCAGCATTTT; D gene: NA; V gene: TRBV6-1; clone size: NA; J gene: TRBJ1-5
CDR3 protein: CASPTHRASKNIQYF; CDR3 DNA: TGTGCCAGCCCCACCCACAGGGCGTCCAAAAACATTCAGTACTTC; D gene: NA; V gene: TRBV6-5; clone size: once; J gene: TRBJ2-4
CDR3 protein: CASSLVVTSGYEQYF; CDR3 DNA: TGTGCCAGCAGCTTAGTCGTAACTAGCGGCTACGAGCAGTACTTC; D gene: TRBD2; V gene: TRBV7-2; clone size: NA; J gene: TRBJ2-7
CDR3 protein: CASTYGEGTYGYTF; CDR3 DNA: TGCGCCAGCACCTATGGAGAGGGGACCTATGGCTACACCTTC; D gene: NA; V gene: TRBV5-1; clone size: NA; J gene: TRBJ1-2
CDR3 protein: CASSSGGGPDSVYGYTF; CDR3 DNA: TGTGCCAGCAGCTCAGGAGGGGGCCCCGACAGCGTGTATGGCTACACCTTC; D gene: TRBD1; V gene: TRBV7-2; clone size: NA; J gene: TRBJ1-2
CDR3 protein: CASSTGLYTDTQYF; CDR3 DNA: TGTGCCAGTAGTACGGGACTCTACACAGATACGCAGTATTTT; D gene: NA; V gene: TRBV19; clone size: once; J gene: TRBJ2-3
CDR3 protein: CATSVTGPHTEAFF; CDR3 DNA: TGTGCCACCAGCGTTACCGGGCCCCACACTGAAGCTTTCTTT; D gene: NA; V gene: TRBV15; clone size: NA; J gene: TRBJ1-1
CDR3 protein: CASGSSYEQYF; CDR3 DNA: TGCGCCAGCGGTAGCTCCTACGAGCAGTACTTC; D gene: NA; V gene: TRBV5-1; clone size: NA; J gene: TRBJ2-7
CDR3 protein: CAISEGIQGTEAFF; CDR3 DNA: TGTGCCATCAGTGAGGGAATCCAGGGGACCGAAGCTTTCTTT; D gene: NA; V gene: TRBV10-3; clone size: NA; J gene: TRBJ1-1
CDR3 protein: CASSPTGGAREKLFF; CDR3 DNA: TGTGCCAGCTCACCGACAGGGGGCGCGAGGGAAAAACTGTTTTTT; D gene: TRBD1; V gene: TRBV18; clone size: NA; J gene: TRBJ1-4
CDR3 protein: CASNGQFNQPQHF; CDR3 DNA: TGTGCCAGCAACGGACAGTTTAATCAGCCCCAGCATTTT; D gene: NA; V gene: TRBV6-5; clone size: NA; J gene: TRBJ1-5
CDR3 protein: CASSVTDWNGELFF; CDR3 DNA: TGTGCCAGCAGCGTTACTGACTGGAACGGGGAGCTGTTTTTT; D gene: NA; V gene: TRBV9; clone size: NA; J gene: TRBJ2-2
CDR3 protein: CASSSSGADTQYF; CDR3 DNA: TGCGCCAGCAGTTCTAGTGGGGCCGATACGCAGTATTTT; D gene: NA; V gene: TRBV5-1; clone size: NA; J gene: TRBJ2-3
CDR3 protein: CASTEDFNGEQYF; CDR3 DNA: TGTGCCAGCACCGAGGACTTCAACGGCGAGCAGTACTTC; D gene: NA; V gene: TRBV5-4; clone size: NA; J gene: TRBJ2-7
CDR3 protein: CASSLTTGLQPQHF; CDR3 DNA: TGTGCCAGCAGTTTAACGACAGGTCTTCAGCCCCAGCATTTT; D gene: NA; V gene: TRBV28; clone size: NA; J gene: TRBJ1-5
CDR3 protein: CASSAGGTSTDTQYF; CDR3 DNA: TGTGCCAGCAGTGCGGGCGGGACCAGCACAGATACGCAGTATTTT; D gene: NA; V gene: TRBV25-1; clone size: NA; J gene: TRBJ2-3
CDR3 protein: CASSYGQGYLNEQYF; CDR3 DNA: TGTGCCAGCAGTTATGGACAGGGATACCTCAACGAGCAGTACTTC; D gene: TRBD1; V gene: TRBV6-6; clone size: once; J gene: TRBJ2-7
CDR3 protein: CASSRGTGLVGETQYF; CDR3 DNA: TGCGCCAGCAGCCGCGGAACTGGGCTAGTCGGGGAGACCCAGTACTTC; D gene: NA; V gene: TRBV4-1; clone size: NA; J gene: TRBJ2-5
CDR3 protein: CASSFTVGETQYF; CDR3 DNA: TGTGCCAGCAGCTTTACAGTGGGCGAGACCCAGTACTTC; D gene: NA; V gene: TRBV7-2; clone size: NA; J gene: TRBJ2-5
CDR3 protein: CASSLLTGELFF; CDR3 DNA: TGTGCCAGCAGCTTGCTCACCGGGGAGCTGTTTTTT; D gene: NA; V gene: TRBV2; clone size: NA; J gene: TRBJ2-2
CDR3 protein: CATSRDGLGGGEKLFF; CDR3 DNA: TGTGCCACCAGCAGAGACGGGCTAGGGGGTGGTGAAAAACTGTTTTTT; D gene: NA; V gene: TRBV15; clone size: NA; J gene: TRBJ1-4
CDR3 protein: CASSFRDRGIDTQYF; CDR3 DNA: TGTGCCAGCAGCTTCCGGGACAGGGGTATAGATACGCAGTATTTT; D gene: TRBD1; V gene: TRBV7-9; clone size: NA; J gene: TRBJ2-3
CDR3 protein: CATSRDRGPYNEQFF; CDR3 DNA: TGTGCCACCAGCAGGGACAGGGGTCCCTACAATGAGCAGTTCTTC; D gene: TRBD1; V gene: TRBV15; clone size: NA; J gene: TRBJ2-1
CDR3 protein: CASSLRTDQEKLFF; CDR3 DNA: TGCGCCAGCAGCCTAAGGACTGATCAGGAAAAACTGTTTTTT; D gene: NA; V gene: TRBV5-1; clone size: NA; J gene: TRBJ1-4
CDR3 protein: CASKQGLAGQDSYGQYF; CDR3 DNA: TGTGCCAGCAAGCAGGGACTAGCGGGCCAGGATTCCTACGGGCAGTACTTC; D gene: TRBD2; V gene: TRBV28; clone size: NA; J gene: TRBJ2-7
CDR3 protein: CASSITPGKWSYEQYF; CDR3 DNA: TGTGCCAGTAGTATAACTCCAGGGAAATGGTCCTACGAGCAGTACTTC; D gene: NA; V gene: TRBV19; clone size: NA; J gene: TRBJ2-7
CDR3 protein: CASSMSLDQPQHF; CDR3 DNA: TGTGCCAGTAGTATGAGTTTAGATCAGCCCCAGCATTTT; D gene: NA; V gene: TRBV19; clone size: NA; J gene: TRBJ1-5
CDR3 protein: CASSDSSGRGTDTQYF; CDR3 DNA: TGTGCCAGCAGTGACTCTAGCGGGAGGGGCACAGATACGCAGTATTTT; D gene: TRBD2; V gene: TRBV6-4; clone size: NA; J gene: TRBJ2-3
CDR3 protein: CASFSGSTGEQFF; CDR3 DNA: TGTGCCAGCTTTAGCGGGAGTACTGGTGAGCAGTTCTTC; D gene: TRBD2; V gene: TRBV7-2; clone size: NA; J gene: TRBJ2-1